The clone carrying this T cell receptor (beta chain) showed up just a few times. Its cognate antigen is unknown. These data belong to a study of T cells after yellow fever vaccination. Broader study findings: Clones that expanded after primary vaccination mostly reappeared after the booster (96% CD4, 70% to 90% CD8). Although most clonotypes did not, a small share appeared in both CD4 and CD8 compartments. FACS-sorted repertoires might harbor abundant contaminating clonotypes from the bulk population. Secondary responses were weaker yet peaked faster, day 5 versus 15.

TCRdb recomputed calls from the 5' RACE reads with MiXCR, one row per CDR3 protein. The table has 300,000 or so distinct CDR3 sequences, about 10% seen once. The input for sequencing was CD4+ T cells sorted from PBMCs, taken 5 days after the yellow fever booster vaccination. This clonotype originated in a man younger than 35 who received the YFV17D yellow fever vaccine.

The CDR3 reads CSVVKRGGRTDTQYF. CDR3 DNA: TGCAGCGTTGTCAAAAGGGGGGGGCGGACAGATACGCAGTATTTT. The rearrangement links TRBV29-1 to TRBJ2-3; TRBD2 is a possible D gene (7 bases). With 4 bases removed from V and 3 bases from J, the gap between germline ends came to 17 bases. Germline values: CDR1 SQVTM, CDR2 ANQGSEA. The CDR3 is made up of 15 amino acids.